This T cell receptor (beta chain) was observed in a study of CD8 T cells in ankylosing spondylitis. TCRdb re-derived calls from the 5' RACE reads in MiXCR, one entry per CDR3 protein. The sample has roughly 250,000 distinct CDR3 sequences; 8% to 9.5% are singletons. In this sample, this clonotype turned up many times. Material: blood, either unsorted or a sorted T cell fraction (not recorded which). The sequence was obtained from a male donor with ankylosing spondylitis or in good health (not recorded which).

The DNA for the CDR3 is TGTGCCAGCAGCTCTCAGGGGGGCAGGGCCAGCGAGACCCAGTACTTC. This sequence encodes CASSSQGGRASETQYF. J is TRBJ2-5 and V is TRBV5-4; a possible D gene is TRBD1 (7 bases). This CDR3 has 16 amino acids. V lost 3 bases and J 5 bases, leaving 20 bases between the germline ends. Per the germline V gene, CDR1 is SGHNT and CDR2 is YYREEE (reference sequence). The variable domain in full, completed from reference TRBV5-4 and TRBJ2-5, reads ETGVTQSPTHLIKTRGQQVTLRCSSQSGHNTVSWYQQALGQGPQFIFQYYREEENGRGNFPPRFSGLQFPNYSSELNVNALELDDSALYLCASSSQGGRASETQYFGPGTRLLVL.